This passage covers 5 T cell receptor beta chains from one sample sequenced in a study of cytomegalovirus exposure and HLA in healthy donors. In the PCR, 60 Vbeta and 13 Jbeta primers were used. TCRdb's copy holds only in-frame clones and misses some; the assay was immunoSEQ multiplex PCR. The sample includes approximately 74,000 clones, less than 80% of them seen just once. The sequenced material came from PBMCs. The receptors were gathered from a woman between 40 and 50 years old in good health and CMV-seronegative.

The V gene is TRBV5-4, the J gene TRBJ2-7, with 13 nucleotides matching TRBD2. Germline values: CDR1 SGHNT, CDR2 YYREEE (reference sequence). Trimming removed 4 bases from V and 6 bases from J; junction bases left unmatched: 16. The CDR3 contains 18 residues. The CDR3 loop reads CASSPPLLTSGRSPEQYF. CDR3 bases: TGTGCCAGCAGCCCCCCCCTACTGACTAGCGGGAGGTCACCCGAGCAGTACTTC.

The genes are TRBV7-3 and TRBJ2-6, with a weak D call TRBD1 (6 bases). The CDR3 spans 16 residues. Germline assignment: CDR1 SGHTA and CDR2 FQGTGA. Trimming left V 5 bases short and J 0 bases short, with 11 bases between. In DNA, the CDR3 is TGTGCCAGCAGCCCCAGAGGGGGCTCTGGGGCCAACGTCCTGACTTTC. Its translation is CASSPRGGSGANVLTF.

The table lists this clone with a few counts. The V gene is TRBV19, the J gene TRBJ2-7; 8 nucleotides line up with TRBD1. CDR3 length equals 13 residues. Germline values: CDR1 LNHDA, CDR2 SQIVND (reference sequence). V trimming: 4 bases; J trimming: 2 bases; junction bases outside the gene matches: 1. The CDR3 DNA sequence: TGTGCCAGTAGTAAGACAGGGGCCTACGAGCAGTACTTC. This translates into CASSKTGAYEQYF.

Only one count was recorded for this clone. The chain uses TRBV11-3 and TRBJ2-1; 11 bases are shared with TRBD2. The CDR3 is 14 residues long. V lost 5 bases to trimming and J lost 8 bases; unmatched junction nucleotides: 5. The V gene's germline CDR1 is SGHNT and CDR2 YENEEA. The CDR3 coding sequence is TGTGCCAGCAGCCCTACTAGCGGGAGCTATGAGCAGTTCTTC. Protein: CASSPTSGSYEQFF.

The V gene is TRBV27, the J gene TRBJ2-7; 15 positions agree with TRBD2. This CDR3 is 17 amino acids long. Germline trimming cut 5 bases from V and 4 bases from J; bases unmatched to any gene: 9. Per germline, CDR1 MNHEY and CDR2 SMNVEV (reference sequence). The CDR3 DNA sequence: TGTGCCAGCAGTCGTAACTCGGGACTAGCGGGGGGTTACGAGCAGTACTTC. It codes for CASSRNSGLAGGYEQYF.